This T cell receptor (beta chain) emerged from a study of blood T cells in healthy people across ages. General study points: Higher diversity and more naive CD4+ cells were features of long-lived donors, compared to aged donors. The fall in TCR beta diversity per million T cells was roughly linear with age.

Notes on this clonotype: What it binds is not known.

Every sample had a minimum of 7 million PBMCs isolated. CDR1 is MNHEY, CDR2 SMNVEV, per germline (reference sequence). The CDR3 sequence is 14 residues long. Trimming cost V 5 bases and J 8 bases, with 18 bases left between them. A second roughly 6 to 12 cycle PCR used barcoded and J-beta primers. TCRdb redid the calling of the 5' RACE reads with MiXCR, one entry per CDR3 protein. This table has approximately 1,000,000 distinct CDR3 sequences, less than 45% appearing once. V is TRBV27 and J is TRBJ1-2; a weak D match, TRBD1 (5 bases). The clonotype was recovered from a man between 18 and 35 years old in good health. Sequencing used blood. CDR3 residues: CASSAGRFSEGYTF. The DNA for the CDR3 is TGTGCCAGCAGTGCGGGACGGTTTTCTGAGGGCTACACCTTC.